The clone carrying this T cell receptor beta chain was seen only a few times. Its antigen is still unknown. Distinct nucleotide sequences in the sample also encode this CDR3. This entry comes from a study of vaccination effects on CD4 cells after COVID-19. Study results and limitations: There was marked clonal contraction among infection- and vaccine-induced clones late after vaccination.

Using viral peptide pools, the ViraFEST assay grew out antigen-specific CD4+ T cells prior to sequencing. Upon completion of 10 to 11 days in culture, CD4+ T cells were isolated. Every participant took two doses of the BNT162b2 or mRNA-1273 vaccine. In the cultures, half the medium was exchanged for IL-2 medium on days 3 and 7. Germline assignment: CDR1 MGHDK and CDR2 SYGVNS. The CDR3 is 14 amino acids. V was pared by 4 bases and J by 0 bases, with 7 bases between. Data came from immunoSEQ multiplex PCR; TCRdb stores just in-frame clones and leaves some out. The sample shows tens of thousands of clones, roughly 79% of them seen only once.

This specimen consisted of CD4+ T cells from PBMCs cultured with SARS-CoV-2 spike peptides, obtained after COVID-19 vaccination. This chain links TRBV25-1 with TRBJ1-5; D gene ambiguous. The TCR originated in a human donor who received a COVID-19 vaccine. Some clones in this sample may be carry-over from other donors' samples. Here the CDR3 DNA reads TGTGCCAGCAGTGGCAGAAATAGCAATCAGCCCCAGCATTTT. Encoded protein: CASSGRNSNQPQHF.